Sequencing of this T cell receptor beta chain was carried out in a study of T cell repertoires in cytomegalovirus infection. Across the whole study: Public TCR beta signatures were indicative of both CMV infection and a matching HLA type. Study-wide results and caveats: CMV-specific TCR beta clonotypes restricted by HLA-C dominated the ex vivo response.

The germline V and J ends were trimmed by 2 bases and 3 bases, with 10 bases remaining between them. CDR3 length equals 14 residues. Many counts were recorded for this clonotype. Its matching antigen is unknown. One entry per CDR3 protein, called by TCRdb with MiXCR from the reads. The sample holds about 140,000 distinct CDR3 sequences, roughly 6% seen once. The sample comprised PBMCs. V gene TRBV12-3 or TRBV12-4 combines with J gene TRBJ1-1; D perhaps matches TRBD1 (6 bases). This sequence was found in a human donor in good health (CMV status not recorded). Some clones in this sample may be carry-over from other donors' samples. CDR3 loop: CASSLRGVYTEAFF. The CDR3 coding sequence is TGTGCCAGCAGTTTAAGGGGGGTTTACACTGAAGCTTTCTTT.